These T cell receptor beta chains were read from a single sample in a study of T-cell reconstitution after alpha-beta-depleted transplantation in children. Via MiXCR, TCRdb re-called the PCR reads, giving one row per CDR3 protein. The sample has approximately 590,000 distinct CDR3 sequences, 8% to 11% seen once. This specimen was PBMCs from the stem cell graft donor, taken from the stem cell graft. The receptors here all came from a human donor who donated a stem cell graft to a child with acute myeloid leukemia. The conserved cysteine and the conserved F or W are not part of the CDR3 here.

v_gene: TRBV7-3
j_gene: TRBJ1-6
CDR3aa: ASSLNGRDSPLH

v_gene: TRBV5-1
j_gene: TRBJ2-7
CDR3aa: ASSLHSPGEQY

v_gene: TRBV6-2/TRBV6-3
j_gene: TRBJ1-5
CDR3aa: ASSYIRGGNQPQH

v_gene: TRBV3-1
j_gene: TRBJ2-1
CDR3aa: ASSPPLAGRGNEQF

v_gene: TRBV5-1
j_gene: TRBJ2-3
CDR3aa: ASSLEWDTDTQY

v_gene: TRBV6-1
j_gene: TRBJ1-1
CDR3aa: ASSRLGSRPEAF

v_gene: TRBV12-3/TRBV12-4
j_gene: TRBJ2-1
CDR3aa: ASSPGAENSYNEQF

v_gene: TRBV2
j_gene: TRBJ2-5
CDR3aa: ASISREVAALGETQY

v_gene: TRBV30
j_gene: TRBJ2-5
CDR3aa: AWSGAGETQY

v_gene: TRBV7-8
j_gene: TRBJ2-5
CDR3aa: ASSLGPYGEETQY

v_gene: TRBV15
j_gene: TRBJ1-4
CDR3aa: ATSRAGEKLF

v_gene: TRBV4-2
j_gene: TRBJ2-3
CDR3aa: ASSQDPGNVADTQY

v_gene: TRBV30
j_gene: TRBJ1-5
CDR3aa: AWGEGGNQPQH

v_gene: TRBV20-1
j_gene: TRBJ1-6
CDR3aa: SARNDRVGSPLH

v_gene: TRBV11-1
j_gene: TRBJ2-2
CDR3aa: ASRGLAVTGELF

v_gene: TRBV11-2
j_gene: TRBJ2-2
CDR3aa: ASSFTSGRGELF

v_gene: TRBV29-1
j_gene: TRBJ1-1
CDR3aa: TGSSLGNTEAF

v_gene: TRBV30
j_gene: TRBJ2-2
CDR3aa: AWSSTNTGELF

v_gene: TRBV29-1
j_gene: TRBJ1-4
CDR3aa: SVEDSTHGATNEKLF

v_gene: TRBV28
j_gene: TRBJ1-5
CDR3aa: ASSSEALAGNGQPQH

v_gene: TRBV19
j_gene: TRBJ2-1
CDR3aa: ASQDGYNEQF

v_gene: TRBV29-1
j_gene: TRBJ1-4
CDR3aa: SVDWGANEKLF

v_gene: TRBV20-1
j_gene: TRBJ1-5
CDR3aa: SAGQGDQPQH

v_gene: TRBV3-1
j_gene: TRBJ2-5
CDR3aa: ASSQASGSQETQY

v_gene: TRBV20-1
j_gene: TRBJ2-7
CDR3aa: SVVQPGLLYYEQY

v_gene: TRBV7-2
j_gene: TRBJ2-7
CDR3aa: ASSRGQGSSYEQY

v_gene: TRBV20-1
j_gene: TRBJ2-1
CDR3aa: SAPTSGGSYNEQF

v_gene: TRBV5-1
j_gene: TRBJ2-7
CDR3aa: ASSPLSSGTSYEQY

v_gene: TRBV5-1
j_gene: TRBJ2-1
CDR3aa: ASSSLDGQYNEQF

v_gene: TRBV29-1
j_gene: TRBJ2-3
CDR3aa: SVRGTSGRKSTDTQY

v_gene: TRBV12-3/TRBV12-4
j_gene: TRBJ1-1
CDR3aa: ASTSSGLQAF

v_gene: TRBV3-1
j_gene: TRBJ2-1
CDR3aa: ASSPYTRVDYNEQF

v_gene: TRBV29-1
j_gene: TRBJ1-1
CDR3aa: SVPCPTVKNTEAF

v_gene: TRBV29-1
j_gene: TRBJ1-2
CDR3aa: SVPRPLSYGYT

v_gene: TRBV20-1
j_gene: TRBJ1-6
CDR3aa: SARGLEGYGASSYNSPLH

v_gene: TRBV5-1
j_gene: TRBJ2-5
CDR3aa: ASSLGLTTVAQETQY

v_gene: TRBV12-3/TRBV12-4
j_gene: TRBJ1-5
CDR3aa: ASSPAWQGVNQPQH

v_gene: TRBV6-5
j_gene: TRBJ2-7
CDR3aa: ASSYSADIEVDEQY

v_gene: TRBV28
j_gene: TRBJ1-5
CDR3aa: ASRLSGGGPLSNQPQH

v_gene: TRBV6-2/TRBV6-3
j_gene: TRBJ1-4
CDR3aa: ASSFLDRPINEKLF

v_gene: TRBV6-5
j_gene: TRBJ1-6
CDR3aa: ASSYLGQGRHSPLH

v_gene: TRBV20-1
j_gene: TRBJ2-3
CDR3aa: SARGQGASTDTQY

v_gene: TRBV29-1
j_gene: TRBJ2-7
CDR3aa: SVGEGGPRD

v_gene: TRBV10-3
j_gene: TRBJ2-7
CDR3aa: AISERGDEQY

v_gene: TRBV25-1
j_gene: TRBJ2-7
CDR3aa: ASSAAGEGFNDEQY

v_gene: TRBV30
j_gene: TRBJ2-7
CDR3aa: AWSVHRNEQY

v_gene: TRBV4-3
j_gene: TRBJ2-7
CDR3aa: ASSQEELEEQY

v_gene: TRBV12-3/TRBV12-4
j_gene: TRBJ2-2
CDR3aa: ASSLGDRRELF

v_gene: TRBV28
j_gene: TRBJ1-6
CDR3aa: ASSEGQYYNSPLH

v_gene: TRBV7-9
j_gene: TRBJ2-5
CDR3aa: ASSFLPGETQY

v_gene: TRBV15
j_gene: TRBJ1-1
CDR3aa: ATSRDRAGNTEAF

v_gene: TRBV11-2
j_gene: TRBJ2-1
CDR3aa: ASRSSLRTVYNEQF

v_gene: TRBV12-3/TRBV12-4
j_gene: TRBJ2-7
CDR3aa: ASRGREYEQY